These T cell receptor beta chains were read from a single sample in a study of vaccination effects on CD4 cells after COVID-19. For these TCRs, the target antigens are not known. Profiled with immunoSEQ multiplex PCR; TCRdb holds only in-frame clones, not every one. The data contain tens of thousands of clones, approximately 74% of them seen just once; the ten biggest clones take up 2.5% to 3%. This sample comprised CD4+ T cells from PBMCs cultured with HCoV-NL63 spike peptides, obtained before COVID-19 vaccination. The receptors shown here come from a human donor who received a COVID-19 vaccine. The CDR3 runs from the conserved cysteine through the conserved F or W. The D gene is left open where the match is weak. Size values are once, few and many counts, or a class for expanded clones, and some rows have none.

V	J	size	D	CDR3	DNA
TRBV12-5	TRBJ1-2	NA	NA	CASGLNSGRSPYGYTF	TGTGCTAGTGGTCTAAACTCGGGGCGGAGTCCCTATGGCTACACCTTC
TRBV24-1	TRBJ1-1	NA	NA	CATSDSRTGDTEAFF	TGTGCCACCAGTGATTCGAGGACGGGGGACACTGAAGCTTTCTTT
TRBV25-1	TRBJ2-5	NA	NA	CASSEFGRKDVETQYF	TGTGCCAGCAGTGAATTCGGCCGTAAAGACGTTGAGACCCAGTACTTC
TRBV9	TRBJ1-6	NA	NA	CASTTDPGGNSPLHF	TGTGCCAGCACCACCGACCCTGGGGGTAATTCACCCCTCCACTTT
TRBV6-5	TRBJ1-1	NA	NA	CASSYKGIGTEAFF	TGTGCCAGCAGTTACAAGGGGATAGGCACTGAAGCTTTCTTT
TRBV12-5	TRBJ2-2	few	NA	CASGLGHGNTGELFF	TGTGCTAGTGGTTTGGGCCACGGGAACACCGGGGAGCTGTTTTTT
TRBV6-1	TRBJ1-5	NA	NA	CASSESTASNQPQHF	TGTGCCAGCAGTGAATCGACAGCCAGCAATCAGCCCCAGCATTTT
TRBV5-4	TRBJ1-2	NA	NA	CASSLVGGYGYTF	TGTGCCAGCAGCTTGGTAGGAGGGTATGGCTACACCTTC
TRBV5-8	TRBJ1-1	NA	NA	CASSLGRTRETEAFF	TGTGCCAGCAGCTTGGGACGGACGCGGGAGACTGAAGCTTTCTTT
TRBV27	TRBJ2-2	NA	NA	CASSFSGGAYSGELFF	TGTGCCAGCAGTTTTTCTGGCGGGGCGTACTCCGGGGAGCTGTTTTTT
TRBV3-1/TRBV3-2	TRBJ1-6	once	TRBD1	CASSGPGQINSPLHF	TGTGCCAGCAGCGGACCGGGACAGATTAATTCACCCCTCCACTTT
TRBV15	TRBJ2-5	once	TRBD1	CATSREGTGEETQYF	TGTGCCACCAGCAGAGAAGGTACAGGGGAAGAGACCCAGTACTTC
TRBV4-1	TRBJ1-1	NA	NA	CASSQDSPWAEAFF	TGCGCCAGCAGCCAAGATAGCCCTTGGGCTGAAGCTTTCTTT
TRBV28	TRBJ1-2	few	NA	CASSLNQGLDYGYTF	TGTGCCAGCAGTTTGAATCAGGGGCTAGACTATGGCTACACCTTC
TRBV21-1	TRBJ2-1	NA	NA	CASGGLAGGLSSYNEQFF	TGTGCCAGCGGGGGCCTAGCGGGGGGACTAAGCTCCTACAATGAGCAGTTCTTC
TRBV25-1	TRBJ1-2	NA	NA	CASSDPGGSDGYTF	TGTGCCAGCAGTGACCCCGGGGGATCTGATGGCTACACCTTC
TRBV29-1	TRBJ1-2	NA	TRBD1	CSVEGGKGTGGYGYTF	TGCAGCGTTGAAGGTGGCAAAGGGACAGGGGGCTATGGCTACACCTTC
TRBV19	TRBJ1-5	few	NA	CASLARVESAQPQHF	TGTGCCAGCCTCGCCAGGGTTGAGAGCGCTCAGCCCCAGCATTTT
TRBV6-2/TRBV6-3	TRBJ1-2	NA	NA	CASSSTLGTGTGYNGYTF	NA
TRBV6-6	TRBJ1-2	NA	TRBD1	CASRGQGKGYTF	TGTGCCAGCAGGGGACAGGGGAAGGGCTACACCTTC
TRBV29-1	TRBJ1-4	NA	NA	CSVGDLTNEKLFF	TGCAGCGTTGGGGACCTAACTAATGAAAAACTGTTTTTT
TRBV24-1	TRBJ1-5	NA	TRBD1	CATFSPDRGERPQHF	TGTGCCACTTTTTCCCCGGACAGGGGCGAACGGCCCCAGCATTTT
TRBV5-1	TRBJ2-2	NA	NA	CASSLGAGDTGELFF	TGCGCCAGCAGCCTTGGGGCAGGGGACACCGGGGAGCTGTTTTTT
TRBV6-2/TRBV6-3	TRBJ2-2	once	NA	CASSYRGPGELFF	TGTGCCAGCAGTTATCGGGGTCCCGGGGAGCTGTTTTTT
TRBV19	TRBJ1-5	NA	NA	CASSIQPINQPQHF	TGTGCCAGTAGTATACAACCGATAAATCAGCCCCAGCATTTT
TRBV6-5	TRBJ2-1	NA	TRBD2	CASSYSGGASYNEQFF	TGTGCCAGCAGTTACTCCGGGGGGGCCTCCTACAATGAGCAGTTCTTC
TRBV24-1	TRBJ2-5	NA	TRBD2	CATSTPGGRETQYF	TGTGCCACCAGTACCCCGGGGGGGCGGGAGACCCAGTACTTC
TRBV5-1	TRBJ2-5	NA	NA	CASSFQTGEETQYF	TGCGCCAGCAGCTTCCAGACGGGGGAAGAGACCCAGTACTTC
TRBV12-3/TRBV12-4	TRBJ1-4	few	NA	CASSSTDEKLFF	TGTGCCAGCAGTTCGACAGATGAAAAACTGTTTTTT
TRBV24-1	TRBJ2-2	NA	TRBD1	CATSDAPGTGGVNTGELFF	TGTGCCACCAGTGATGCCCCCGGGACAGGGGGCGTGAACACCGGGGAGCTGTTTTTT
TRBV3-1/TRBV3-2	TRBJ1-1	NA	NA	CASGSGGGTEAFF	TGTGCCTCCGGATCCGGGGGGGGAACTGAAGCTTTCTTT
TRBV2	TRBJ1-2	NA	NA	CASNMGRGYGYTF	TGTGCCAGCAACATGGGGCGGGGCTATGGCTACACCTTC
TRBV5-1	TRBJ1-4	NA	NA	CASSFGNLANEKLFF	TGCGCCAGCAGCTTCGGTAACCTGGCTAATGAAAAACTGTTTTTT
TRBV20-1	TRBJ2-5	NA	TRBD2	CSASKLAGPLSQYF	TGCAGTGCTAGTAAATTAGCGGGGCCTCTCTCCCAGTACTTC
TRBV11-3	TRBJ2-3	once	TRBD2	CASSLGAGGPRSTDTQYF	TGTGCCAGCAGCTTGGGAGCGGGGGGCCCCCGGAGCACAGATACGCAGTATTTT
TRBV5-4	TRBJ1-1	few	TRBD1	CASSRDRGATEAFF	TGTGCCAGCAGCAGGGACAGGGGCGCCACTGAAGCTTTCTTT
TRBV7-2	TRBJ1-1	NA	TRBD1	CASSLQGARNTEAFF	TGTGCCAGCAGCTTACAGGGGGCGAGGAACACTGAAGCTTTCTTT
TRBV3-1/TRBV3-2	TRBJ1-1	few	NA	CASSLVNTEAFF	TGTGCCAGCAGCCTGGTGAACACTGAAGCTTTCTTT
TRBV9	TRBJ2-1	few	NA	CASSPFRRVDNEQFF	TGTGCCAGCAGCCCCTTTAGAAGGGTGGACAATGAGCAGTTCTTC
TRBV7-9	TRBJ2-1	NA	NA	CASYESSVFNEQFF	TGTGCCAGCTACGAGTCTAGCGTTTTCAATGAGCAGTTCTTC
TRBV18	TRBJ1-1	NA	NA	CASSPRGGSNTEAFF	TGTGCCAGCTCACCCCGGGGCGGATCGAACACTGAAGCTTTCTTT
TRBV14	TRBJ1-5	few	NA	CASSSLRPNNQPQHF	TGTGCCAGCAGCAGCCTAAGGCCGAACAATCAGCCCCAGCATTTT
TRBV5-5	TRBJ2-1	few	TRBD1	CASSATGSSYNEQFF	TGTGCCAGCAGCGCGACAGGGAGCTCCTACAATGAGCAGTTCTTC
TRBV18	TRBJ1-3	NA	NA	CASSPQSHFGNTIYF	TGTGCCAGCTCACCCCAGAGTCATTTTGGAAACACCATATATTTT
TRBV18	TRBJ2-5	NA	NA	CASSRQTGFTKETQYF	TGTGCCAGCTCACGGCAAACAGGGTTTACCAAAGAGACCCAGTACTTC
TRBV5-8	TRBJ1-3	NA	NA	CASSPEWTVRNTIYF	TGTGCCAGCAGCCCGGAGTGGACTGTTCGAAACACCATATATTTT
TRBV18	TRBJ1-5	NA	NA	CASSPGGQPQHF	TGTGCCAGCTCACCAGGGGGCCAGCCCCAGCATTTT
TRBV18	TRBJ2-1	NA	NA	CASSPPGRTKGNEQFF	TGTGCCAGCTCACCTCCCGGGCGGACGAAAGGAAATGAGCAGTTCTTC
TRBV12-5	TRBJ1-4	NA	TRBD1	CASGRTGDFEKLFF	TGTGCTAGTGGCCGAACAGGGGACTTCGAAAAACTGTTTTTT
TRBV6-1	TRBJ1-2	NA	NA	CASSESSVSGGYTF	TGTGCCAGCAGTGAAAGTAGTGTGAGTGGGGGCTACACCTTC
TRBV7-8	TRBJ1-1	once	NA	CASSSQGNTEAFF	TGTGCCAGCAGCTCGCAGGGGAACACTGAAGCTTTCTTT
TRBV23-1	TRBJ2-1	few	NA	CASSQSGEPRYNEQFF	TGCGCCAGCAGTCAATCGGGGGAGCCCCGCTACAATGAGCAGTTCTTC
TRBV2	TRBJ2-1	NA	NA	CATRSYNEQFF	TGTGCCACGAGGTCGTACAATGAGCAGTTCTTC
TRBV4-1	TRBJ2-5	once	TRBD1	CASSPEGTGDVETQYF	TGCGCCAGCAGCCCCGAGGGGACAGGGGACGTGGAGACCCAGTACTTC
TRBV28	TRBJ2-1	few	NA	CASKGGQGNYNEQFF	TGTGCCAGCAAGGGCGGGCAGGGCAACTACAATGAGCAGTTCTTC
TRBV18	TRBJ2-6	NA	TRBD1	CASSPWTGESGANVLTF	TGTGCCAGCTCACCGTGGACAGGGGAGTCGGGGGCCAACGTCCTGACTTTC
TRBV19	TRBJ1-3	few	NA	CASRVLAGNTIYF	TGTGCCAGCAGGGTATTAGCTGGAAACACCATATATTTT
TRBV5-1	TRBJ2-3	few	TRBD1	CASSPGTGTDTQYF	TGCGCCAGCAGCCCTGGGACAGGCACAGATACGCAGTATTTT